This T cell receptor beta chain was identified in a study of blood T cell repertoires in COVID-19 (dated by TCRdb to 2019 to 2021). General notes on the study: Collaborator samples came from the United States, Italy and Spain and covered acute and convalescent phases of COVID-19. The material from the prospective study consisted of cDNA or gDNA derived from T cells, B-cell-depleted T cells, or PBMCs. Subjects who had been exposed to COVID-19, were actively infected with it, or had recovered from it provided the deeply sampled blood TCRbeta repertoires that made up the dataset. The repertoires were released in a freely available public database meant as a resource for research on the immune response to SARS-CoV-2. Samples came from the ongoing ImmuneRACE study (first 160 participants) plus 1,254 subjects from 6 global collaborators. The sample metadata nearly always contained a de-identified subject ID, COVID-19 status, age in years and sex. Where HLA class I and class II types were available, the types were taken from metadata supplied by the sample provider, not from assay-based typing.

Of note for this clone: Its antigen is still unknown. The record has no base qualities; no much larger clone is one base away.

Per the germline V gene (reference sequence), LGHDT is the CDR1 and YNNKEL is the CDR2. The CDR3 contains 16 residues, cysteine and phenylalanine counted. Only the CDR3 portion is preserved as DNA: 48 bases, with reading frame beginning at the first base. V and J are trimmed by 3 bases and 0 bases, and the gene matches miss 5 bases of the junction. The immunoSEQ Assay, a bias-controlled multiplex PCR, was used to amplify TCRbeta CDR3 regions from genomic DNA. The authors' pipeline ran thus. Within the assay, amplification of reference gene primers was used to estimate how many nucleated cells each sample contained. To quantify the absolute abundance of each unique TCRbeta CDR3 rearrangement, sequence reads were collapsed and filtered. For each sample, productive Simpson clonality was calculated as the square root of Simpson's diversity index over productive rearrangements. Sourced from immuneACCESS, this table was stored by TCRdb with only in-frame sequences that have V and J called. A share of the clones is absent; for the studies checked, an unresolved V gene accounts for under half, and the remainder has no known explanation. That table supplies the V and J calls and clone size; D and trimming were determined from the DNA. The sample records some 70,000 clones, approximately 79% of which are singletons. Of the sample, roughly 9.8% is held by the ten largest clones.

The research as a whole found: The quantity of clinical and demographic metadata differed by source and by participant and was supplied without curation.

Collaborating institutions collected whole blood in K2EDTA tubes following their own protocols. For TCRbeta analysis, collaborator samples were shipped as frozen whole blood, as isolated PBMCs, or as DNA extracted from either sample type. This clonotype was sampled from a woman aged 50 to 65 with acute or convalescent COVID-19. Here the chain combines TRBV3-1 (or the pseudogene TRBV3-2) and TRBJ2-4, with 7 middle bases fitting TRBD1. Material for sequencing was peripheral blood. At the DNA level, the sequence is TGTGCCAGCAGCCATCAGGGGGTCTTAGCCAAAAACATTCAGTACTTC. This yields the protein CASSHQGVLAKNIQYF.